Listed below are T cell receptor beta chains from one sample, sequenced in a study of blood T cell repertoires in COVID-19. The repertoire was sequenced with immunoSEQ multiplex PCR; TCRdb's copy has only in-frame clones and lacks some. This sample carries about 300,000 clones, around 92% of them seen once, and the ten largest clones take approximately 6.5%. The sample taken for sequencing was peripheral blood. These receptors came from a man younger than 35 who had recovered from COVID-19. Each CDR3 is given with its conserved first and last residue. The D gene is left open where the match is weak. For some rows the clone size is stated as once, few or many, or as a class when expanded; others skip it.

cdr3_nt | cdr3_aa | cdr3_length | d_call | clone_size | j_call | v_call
TGTGCCAGCAGCGGCGGGCTGTCACGGGTTTACGAGCAGTACTTC | CASSGGLSRVYEQYF | 15 | NA | NA | TRBJ2-7 | TRBV11-2
TGCAGCGTTGAACTCGGGACAGGGGCCTACGAGCAGTACTTC | CSVELGTGAYEQYF | 14 | TRBD1 | NA | TRBJ2-7 | TRBV29-1
TGTGCCAGCAGTGACGATAGCCCAGAGAATAATTCACCCCTCCACTTT | CASSDDSPENNSPLHF | 16 | NA | NA | TRBJ1-6 | TRBV2
TGTGTGAGCGTTATGCGGGGCCAAGCTTTCTTT | CVSVMRGQAFF | 11 | NA | NA | TRBJ1-1 | TRBV6-5
TGTGCCAGCAGCTTAGGGGGGCCGGAGACCCAGTACTTC | CASSLGGPETQYF | 13 | NA | NA | TRBJ2-5 | TRBV11-2
TGTGCCAGTCAAATGCCAGGGGAACCAACTAATGAAAAACTGTTTTTT | CASQMPGEPTNEKLFF | 16 | NA | NA | TRBJ1-4 | TRBV19
TGCGCCAGCAGCTGGGGCATAGCGGAACCCTACGAGCAGTACTTC | CASSWGIAEPYEQYF | 15 | NA | NA | TRBJ2-7 | TRBV5-1
TGTGCCAGCAGCTTGTGGGGCAGGGGGAACGCTGGGGAGACCCAGTACTTC | CASSLWGRGNAGETQYF | 17 | TRBD1 | once | TRBJ2-5 | TRBV7-2
TGTGCCAGCAGTTTTGGTGGGAGGGCCGACAATGAGCAGTTCTTC | CASSFGGRADNEQFF | 15 | TRBD2 | NA | TRBJ2-1 | TRBV27
TGTGCCAGCAGCTTTGGCAGGGGGGCAGATACGCAGTATTTT | CASSFGRGADTQYF | 14 | NA | NA | TRBJ2-3 | TRBV13
TGTGCCAGTCTAGCGGGGGGGGTAGATACGCAGTATTTT | CASLAGGVDTQYF | 13 | TRBD2 | NA | TRBJ2-3 | TRBV12-3/TRBV12-4
TGTGCCAGCAGCTTCGGGACTAGCGGGGACAATGAGCAGTTCTTC | CASSFGTSGDNEQFF | 15 | TRBD2 | NA | TRBJ2-1 | TRBV5-8
TGTGCCAGCAGTGAAGCCGGGGGGGCTGGCTACACCTTC | CASSEAGGAGYTF | 13 | NA | NA | TRBJ1-2 | TRBV6-1
TGTGCCAGCAGTTACTCGGACAGGGTCGGCGAGCAGTACTTC | CASSYSDRVGEQYF | 14 | TRBD1 | NA | TRBJ2-7 | TRBV6-5
TGTGCCAGCAGTGATGGGGCGAGCGGGAGGTCCGATGAGCAGTTCTTC | CASSDGASGRSDEQFF | 16 | TRBD2 | NA | TRBJ2-1 | TRBV25-1
TGTGCCAGTAGCGAGGGGGCTACTGGAAACACCATATATTTT | CASSEGATGNTIYF | 14 | TRBD1 | NA | TRBJ1-3 | TRBV19
TGTGCCAGCAGTTACCTTAGATCTGACAGCGGGGAGCTGTTTTTT | CASSYLRSDSGELFF | 15 | NA | NA | TRBJ2-2 | TRBV6-6
TGTGCCAGCAGCCCTACAGGAGTCTCTGGAAACACCATATATTTT | CASSPTGVSGNTIYF | 15 | NA | many | TRBJ1-3 | TRBV27
TGCGCCAGCAGTCCGACAGGACCCGCAACTAATGAAAAACTGTTTTTT | CASSPTGPATNEKLFF | 16 | NA | NA | TRBJ1-4 | TRBV5-1
TGTGCCAGTAGTGGAGGGAACACTGAAGCTTTCTTT | CASSGGNTEAFF | 12 | NA | NA | TRBJ1-1 | TRBV19
TGTGCCAGCAGTGTTACCGCTAGCTTTTCCACAGATACGCAGTATTTT | CASSVTASFSTDTQYF | 16 | NA | NA | TRBJ2-3 | TRBV6-1
TGTGCCAGCAGCTACCCCGGGGGAGCTGGCAATGAGCAGTTCTTC | CASSYPGGAGNEQFF | 15 | NA | NA | TRBJ2-1 | TRBV11-2
TGTGCCAGCAGCCAAGAAGGACAGGGCGCTCGCTACGAGCAGTACTTC | CASSQEGQGARYEQYF | 16 | TRBD1 | NA | TRBJ2-7 | TRBV3-1/TRBV3-2
TGTGCCAGCCGGACAGGACCGTCCTACGAGCAGTACTTC | CASRTGPSYEQYF | 13 | TRBD1 | few | TRBJ2-7 | TRBV27
TGTGCCTGGAGGACCAGGGGTGATGAGCAGTTCTTC | CAWRTRGDEQFF | 12 | NA | NA | TRBJ2-1 | TRBV30
TGTGCCAGCAGTTTCTCCCTGGGACAGCCCAAGTACTTC | CASSFSLGQPKYF | 13 | TRBD1 | NA | TRBJ2-5 | TRBV12-3/TRBV12-4
TGTGCCAGTACTATAGGATCGGGAGGTTTAGGCAATCAGCCCCAGCATTTT | CASTIGSGGLGNQPQHF | 17 | NA | NA | TRBJ1-5 | TRBV19
TGTGCCAGCAGCTTAGTTGCGACAGGGGTTGACAATGAGCAGTTCTTC | CASSLVATGVDNEQFF | 16 | TRBD1 | NA | TRBJ2-1 | TRBV11-2
TGTGCCAGCAGCCAAGGGACATCCTATGGCTACACCTTC | CASSQGTSYGYTF | 13 | NA | many | TRBJ1-2 | TRBV3-1/TRBV3-2
TGTGCCAGTAGTGCAGGACTGACACCCACCTACGAGCAGTACTTC | CASSAGLTPTYEQYF | 15 | NA | NA | TRBJ2-7 | TRBV19
TGCAGCGTTTACAGGGAGAACACTGAAGCTTTCTTT | CSVYRENTEAFF | 12 | NA | NA | TRBJ1-1 | TRBV29-1
TGCGCCAGCAGGACAGACCCCTACAATGAGCAGTTCTTC | CASRTDPYNEQFF | 13 | NA | once | TRBJ2-1 | TRBV5-1
TGTGCCAGCAGCTATAAACCCGTGGGACAGGGCCATGAAGCTTTCTTT | CASSYKPVGQGHEAFF | 16 | TRBD1 | NA | TRBJ1-1 | TRBV5-6
TGTGCCACCAGAACAGGGCTACACACCGGGGAGCTGTTTTTT | CATRTGLHTGELFF | 14 | NA | NA | TRBJ2-2 | TRBV27
TGTGCCAGCAGCAAAGGTGGGACCGGGACAGGGGGCCTCAATCAGCCCCAGCATTTT | CASSKGGTGTGGLNQPQHF | 19 | NA | NA | TRBJ1-5 | TRBV21-1
TGTGCCAGCAGTTTAACCGGACCGGGACAGGGGTCGCCCTACGAGCAGTACTTC | CASSLTGPGQGSPYEQYF | 18 | TRBD1 | once | TRBJ2-7 | TRBV27
TGTGCCAGCTCCTCAGAGGGAGTCTCCTACGAGCAGTACTTC | CASSSEGVSYEQYF | 14 | NA | once | TRBJ2-7 | TRBV18
TGCGCCAGCAGCTTGGGGACAGGCGACTATGGCTACACCTTC | CASSLGTGDYGYTF | 14 | TRBD1 | NA | TRBJ1-2 | TRBV5-1
TGTGCCAGCAGGGAACCAGGGGGCACAGATACGCAGTATTTT | CASREPGGTDTQYF | 14 | NA | NA | TRBJ2-3 | TRBV7-3
TGTGCCAGCAGCGTAGCACAGAGAGGGGATACGCAGTATTTT | CASSVAQRGDTQYF | 14 | NA | once | TRBJ2-3 | TRBV9
TGTGCCACCAGTCCGGGCGGGGGGACAGATACGCAGTATTTT | CATSPGGGTDTQYF | 14 | TRBD2 | NA | TRBJ2-3 | TRBV2
TGCAGCGTTGACGAGGATGGCTACACCTTC | CSVDEDGYTF | 10 | NA | NA | TRBJ1-2 | TRBV29-1
TGCGCCAGCAGCTTCGGCGGGAGGAGTGAAGCTTTCTTT | CASSFGGRSEAFF | 13 | NA | NA | TRBJ1-1 | TRBV5-1
TGTGCCAGCTCGGACAGGGGGTACGGAAACACCATATATTTT | CASSDRGYGNTIYF | 14 | TRBD1 | NA | TRBJ1-3 | TRBV2
TGCGCCAGCAGCCAAGGGTTGAGCACTGAAGCTTTCTTT | CASSQGLSTEAFF | 13 | NA | once | TRBJ1-1 | TRBV4-3
TGTGCCAGCAGCTTAGTGGCCACAAGCCAAGAGACCCAGTACTTC | CASSLVATSQETQYF | 15 | NA | once | TRBJ2-5 | TRBV7-2
TGCGCCAGCAGCCAAGGGGTGGGAGCGGGGGAGACCCAGTACTTC | CASSQGVGAGETQYF | 15 | TRBD2 | NA | TRBJ2-5 | TRBV4-1
TGTGCCAGTAGTGCGGGACTGGGGACAGATACGCAGTATTTT | CASSAGLGTDTQYF | 14 | NA | NA | TRBJ2-3 | TRBV19
TGTGCCAGTAGTGTCCTTGGACGGGGAAGCACAGATACGCAGTATTTT | CASSVLGRGSTDTQYF | 16 | NA | NA | TRBJ2-3 | TRBV19
TGTGCCAGCAGTGAAGGACAGGGCTGGGGGACTGAAGCTTTCTTT | CASSEGQGWGTEAFF | 15 | TRBD1 | NA | TRBJ1-1 | TRBV6-1
TGCGCCAGACCGACTGGAGGTCGATACGAGCAGTACTTC | CARPTGGRYEQYF | 13 | NA | NA | TRBJ2-7 | TRBV5-1
TGCGCCAGCAGCCTCCTGACAGGGGGCGCGGAGGGCTACACCTTC | CASSLLTGGAEGYTF | 15 | TRBD1 | NA | TRBJ1-2 | TRBV4-3
TGTGCCAGCAGTGACTCTCCAGGGTCCGGGGAGCTGTTTTTT | CASSDSPGSGELFF | 14 | NA | NA | TRBJ2-2 | TRBV25-1
TGCGCCAGCGGACTAGCGGGCGACAATGAGCAGTTCTTC | CASGLAGDNEQFF | 13 | TRBD2 | NA | TRBJ2-1 | TRBV10-2
TGTGCAAGTCGCTTAGAACGGGAGGCACACTACGAGCAGTACTTC | CASRLEREAHYEQYF | 15 | NA | NA | TRBJ2-7 | TRBV12-2
TGTGCCAGCAGCCCGGGTCTCGATTCGAATGGCTACACCTTC | CASSPGLDSNGYTF | 14 | NA | NA | TRBJ1-2 | TRBV9
TGTGCCAGCAGTGGGGAAGGGGGGGCCCGCTATGGCTACACCTTC | CASSGEGGARYGYTF | 15 | NA | NA | TRBJ1-2 | TRBV2
TGTGCCAGCAGCTTGGTGTGGACAGCAAATCAGCCCCAGCATTTT | CASSLVWTANQPQHF | 15 | NA | NA | TRBJ1-5 | TRBV7-2
TGTGCCAGCAGCCCCTTCCCGGGAGGTGGCACAGATACGCAGTATTTT | CASSPFPGGGTDTQYF | 16 | TRBD2 | NA | TRBJ2-3 | TRBV14
TGTGCCAGCAGCCTATTAGGACAGGTGAACACCGGGGAGCTGTTTTTT | CASSLLGQVNTGELFF | 16 | TRBD1 | NA | TRBJ2-2 | TRBV4-2